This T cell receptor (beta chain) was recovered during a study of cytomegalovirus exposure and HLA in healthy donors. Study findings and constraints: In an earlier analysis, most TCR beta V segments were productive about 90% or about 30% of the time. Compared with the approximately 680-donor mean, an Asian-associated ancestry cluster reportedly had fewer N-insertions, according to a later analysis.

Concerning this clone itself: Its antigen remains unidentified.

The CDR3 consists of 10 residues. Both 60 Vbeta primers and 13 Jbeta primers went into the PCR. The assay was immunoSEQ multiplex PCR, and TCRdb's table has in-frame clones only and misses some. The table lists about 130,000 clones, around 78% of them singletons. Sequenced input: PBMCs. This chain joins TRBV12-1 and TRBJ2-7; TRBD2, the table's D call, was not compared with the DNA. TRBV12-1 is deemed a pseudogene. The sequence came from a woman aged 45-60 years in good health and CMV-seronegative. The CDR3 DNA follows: TGTGCCAGCTCCTATAGGAGGAGGTACGTC. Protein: CASSYRRRYV.